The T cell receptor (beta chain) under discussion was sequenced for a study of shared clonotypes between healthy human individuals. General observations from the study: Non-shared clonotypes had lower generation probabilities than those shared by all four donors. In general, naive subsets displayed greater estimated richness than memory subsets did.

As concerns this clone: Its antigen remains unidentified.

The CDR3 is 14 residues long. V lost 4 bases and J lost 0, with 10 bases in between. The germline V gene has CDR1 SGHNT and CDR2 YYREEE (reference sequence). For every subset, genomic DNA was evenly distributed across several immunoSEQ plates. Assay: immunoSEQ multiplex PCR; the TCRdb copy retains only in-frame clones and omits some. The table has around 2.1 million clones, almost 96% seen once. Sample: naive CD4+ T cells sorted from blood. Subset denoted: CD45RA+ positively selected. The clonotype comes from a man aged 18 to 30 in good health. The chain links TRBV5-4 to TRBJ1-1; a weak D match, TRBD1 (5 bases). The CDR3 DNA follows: TGTGCCAGCAGCACCGGGACGTTGAACACTGAAGCTTTCTTT. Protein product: CASSTGTLNTEAFF. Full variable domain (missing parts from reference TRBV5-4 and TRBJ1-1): ETGVTQSPTHLIKTRGQQVTLRCSSQSGHNTVSWYQQALGQGPQFIFQYYREEENGRGNFPPRFSGLQFPNYSSELNVNALELDDSALYLCASSTGTLNTEAFFGQGTRLTVV.